Presented here are 26 T cell receptor beta chains from one specimen sequenced in a study of STAT5B mutations in CD4+ large granular lymphocyte leukemia. Profiling relied on immunoSEQ multiplex PCR, and the TCRdb table lists in-frame clones only, not all of them. Of about 18,000 clones in the sample, roughly 84% were seen once. Input material: CD4+ T cells from blood buffy coats. The receptors come from a human donor in good health.

In DNA form, the CDR3 reads TGTGCCAGTAGTATAGATCTGAGGGGCCTGAACTATGGCTACACCTTC. Protein sequence: CASSIDLRGLNYGYTF. V usage is TRBV19 and J usage is TRBJ1-2; possible D gene TRBD1, 5 bases. The germline gives CDR1 LNHDA, CDR2 SQIVND (reference sequence). CDR3 length equals 16 residues. The ends were cut back, 0 bases at V and 2 bases at J, with 13 bases in the middle.

V and J are TRBV9 and TRBJ1-2; D may be TRBD1 (6 bases). Germline V gene lookup returns CDR1 SGDLS and CDR2 YYNGEE. This CDR3 spans 16 amino acids. Trimming left V 3 bases short and J 4 bases short, with 19 bases between. The CDR3 reads CASSARGGGGLYGYTF. The CDR3 DNA follows: TGTGCCAGCAGCGCCCGAGGGGGGGGCGGGCTCTATGGCTACACCTTC.

The V call is TRBV5-8, the J call TRBJ2-7, with 10 bases matching TRBD2. In germline, CDR1 is SGHTS, CDR2 YDEGEE. The trim removed 6 bases at V and 5 bases at J, leaving 2 bases unmatched. The CDR3 sequence is 12 residues long. The CDR3 DNA follows: TGTGCCAGCACCGGACTAGCGGACGAGCAGTACTTC. Amino acid sequence: CASTGLADEQYF.

The chain carries TRBV6-5 and TRBJ1-2, with D perhaps matching TRBD1 (5 bases). Germline V gene lookup returns CDR1 MNHEY and CDR2 SVGAGI. The V end was cut by 6 bases, the J end by 1 base, with 12 bases between. The CDR3 has 14 residues. Written as DNA, the CDR3 is TGTGCCAGCAGCAGGGACCCACTTAACTATGGCTACACCTTC. Amino acid sequence: CASSRDPLNYGYTF.

This chain connects TRBV29-1 to TRBJ1-3; TRBD1 matches at 7 bases. V trimming: 5 bases; J trimming: 1 base; junction bases outside the gene matches: 5. Germline V CDR1 and CDR2: SQVTM, ANQGSEA. The CDR3 runs 14 residues. The CDR3 sequence is CSVHTGVSGNTIYF. In nucleotides, the CDR3 is TGCAGCGTTCATACAGGGGTGTCTGGAAACACCATATATTTT.

The chain links TRBV19 to TRBJ2-2; 8 bases line up with TRBD1. The trim removed 6 bases at V and 4 bases at J, leaving 10 bases unmatched. The CDR3 runs to 16 residues. Germline loops: CDR1 LNHDA, CDR2 SQIVND (reference sequence). The CDR3 nucleotides are TGTGCCAGTAGACTTGACAGGGGACCGGGCACCGGGGAGCTGTTTTTT. This translates into CASRLDRGPGTGELFF.

This chain uses TRBV5-1 with TRBJ1-2; D unclear. Germline V CDR1 and CDR2: SGHRS, YFSETQ. V was trimmed by 0 bases and J by 5 bases, leaving 14 bases between them. The CDR3 consists of 15 residues. CDR3 coding DNA: TGCGCCAGCAGCTTGGCCAATCCCGGGGATTATGGCTACACCTTC. Amino acids: CASSLANPGDYGYTF.

The V and J genes are TRBV2 and TRBJ1-1; the D gene is possibly TRBD1 (6 bases). CDR1 and CDR2 from the germline V gene are SNHLY and FYNNEI. The CDR3 contains 15 residues. The ends were cut back, 6 bases at V and 3 bases at J, with 17 bases in the middle. The CDR3 sequence is CASRVGGAGDTEAFF. CDR3 bases: TGTGCCAGCAGGGTAGGGGGGGCCGGGGACACTGAAGCTTTCTTT.

The V and J genes are TRBV5-1 and TRBJ2-5; no definite D call. CDR3 length equals 13 residues. From germline, CDR1 is SGHRS and CDR2 YFSETQ. V dropped 4 bases and J dropped 8 bases, with 15 bases sitting between them. The CDR3 nucleotides are TGCGCCAGCAGCCTAAGTCTACAGATCACCCAGTACTTC. Translation: CASSLSLQITQYF. Looking up the rest from reference TRBV5-1 and TRBJ2-5 gives the full variable domain: KAGVTQTPRYLIKTRGQQVTLSCSPISGHRSVSWYQQTPGQGLQFLFEYFSETQRNKGNFPGRFSGRQFSNSRSEMNVSTLELGDSALYLCASSLSLQITQYFGPGTRLLVL.

The rearrangement joins TRBV10-3 to TRBJ1-2, with 8 bases lining up with TRBD1. Germline trimming cut 7 bases from V and 6 bases from J; bases unmatched to any gene: 7. CDR3 length equals 13 residues. Per the germline V gene, CDR1 is ENHRY and CDR2 is SYGVKD. The CDR3 nucleotides read TGTGCCATCACCACGACAGGGGCGGATGGCTACACCTTC. It encodes CAITTTGADGYTF.

V and J are TRBV4-1 and TRBJ2-7; tentatively, D is TRBD1 (5 bases). From germline, CDR1 is MGHRA and CDR2 YSYEKL. This CDR3 contains 15 residues. The V and J ends lost 4 bases and 3 bases respectively, with 16 bases between them. CDR3 sequence (DNA): TGCGCCAGCAGCCGCCTCTTTGACAGCGACTACGAGCAGTACTTC. Translating gives CASSRLFDSDYEQYF.

CDR3 DNA sequence: TGTGCCAGCACCCTCTCGGTGACTTTTAATGAAAAACTGTTTTTT. Its protein is CASTLSVTFNEKLFF. The rearrangement links TRBV6-1 to TRBJ1-4; unclear D gene. The ends were cut back, 7 bases at V and 4 bases at J, with 16 bases in the middle. The CDR3 is 15 residues long. Germline-derived CDR1 and CDR2 are MNHNS and SASEGT.

The J gene is TRBJ1-1, the V gene TRBV5-6, with unresolved D. Deletions cut 3 bases from V and 5 bases from J, with 11 bases between. CDR3 length equals 13 residues. Germline loops: CDR1 SGHDT, CDR2 YYEEEE. CDR3 coding DNA: TGTGCCAGCAGCTCCCCCGGGAGAACTGAAGCTTTCTTT. Protein: CASSSPGRTEAFF.

J is TRBJ2-3 and V is TRBV6-5, with D unresolved. Germline-derived CDR1 and CDR2 are MNHEY and SVGAGI. CDR3 length equals 12 residues. Trimming stripped 10 bases from V and 0 bases from J, with 8 bases between. The CDR3 sequence: CATMGSTDTQYF. CDR3 DNA sequence: TGTGCCACCATGGGAAGCACAGATACGCAGTATTTT.

The V gene is TRBV6-6, the J gene TRBJ1-1; unclear D gene. The CDR3 runs to 12 residues. V was cut by 6 bases and J by 10 bases, with 15 bases left in between. Germline loops: CDR1 MNHNY, CDR2 SVGAGI (reference sequence). DNA of the CDR3: TGTGCCAGCAGCCTCGAGGCGGAGCGAGCTTTCTTT. It yields the protein CASSLEAERAFF.

The chain uses TRBV18 and TRBJ1-5; TRBD1 aligns across 9 bases. V shed 3 bases and J 3 bases; nucleotides not matched to a gene: 3. CDR1 is KGHSH and CDR2 is LQKENI in the germline V gene. This CDR3 is 15 amino acids long. The CDR3 sequence is CASSPDRGNNQPQHF. CDR3 sequence (DNA): TGTGCCAGCTCACCTGACAGGGGGAACAATCAGCCCCAGCATTTT.

In DNA, the CDR3 is TGTGCCAGCTCACAAGGACCAACCGGGGAAGCTTTCTTT. This sequence encodes CASSQGPTGEAFF. The chain links TRBV18 to TRBJ1-1, with no clear D. Germline CDR1 reads KGHSH; CDR2 reads LQKENI. CDR3 length: 13 residues. V was pared by 4 bases and J by 8 bases, with 14 bases between.

The rearrangement uses TRBV6-5 and TRBJ2-5; no clear D gene. V was cut by 6 bases and J by 9 bases, with 14 bases left in between. Germline CDR1 is MNHEY and CDR2 is SVGAGI. The CDR3 has 12 amino acids. Here the CDR3 DNA reads TGTGCCAGCAGGGCGGACCCTTGGGCCCAGTACTTC. Protein: CASRADPWAQYF.

The chain links TRBV29-1 to TRBJ1-1; D unresolved. The CDR3 spans 14 residues. V lost 1 base and J 5 bases, leaving 14 bases between the germline ends. Germline V lookup: CDR1 SQVTM, CDR2 ANQGSEA. The chain's CDR3 is CSVEVARVETEAFF. In DNA, the CDR3 is TGCAGCGTTGAAGTCGCCAGAGTAGAGACTGAAGCTTTCTTT.

The V and J genes are TRBV6-5 and TRBJ1-1, with D unresolved. The CDR3 consists of 12 residues. Germline V gene sequence: CDR1 MNHEY, CDR2 SVGAGI. The ends were cut back, 7 bases at V and 4 bases at J, with 10 bases in the middle. The CDR3 is CASTLGGTEAFF. CDR3 coding DNA: TGTGCCAGCACCCTGGGTGGCACTGAAGCTTTCTTT.

The chain combines TRBV6-4 with TRBJ2-2; D remains ambiguous. This CDR3 spans 13 amino acids. Trimming shortened V by 2 bases and J by 5 bases, and 6 bases separated the two germline ends. Germline CDR1 and CDR2: MRHNA and SNTAGT. The DNA for the CDR3 is TGTGCCAGCAGTGACATTGTGACCGGGGAGCTGTTTTTT. This translates into CASSDIVTGELFF.

CDR3 region: CSVEGQQGEAFF. The CDR3 DNA reads as TGCAGCGTTGAAGGGCAGCAGGGTGAAGCTTTCTTT. The chain has TRBV29-1 and TRBJ1-1; TRBD1 is a possible D gene (5 bases). Germline assignment: CDR1 SQVTM and CDR2 ANQGSEA. The CDR3 is made up of 12 amino acids. V lost 1 base and J lost 7, with 10 bases in between.

The genes are TRBV9 and TRBJ1-2; 10 nucleotides match TRBD1. J gave up 8 bases and V 4 bases, and 5 bases lay outside the gene matches. Looked up from germline, CDR1 is SGDLS and CDR2 is YYNGEE. The CDR3 is made up of 13 amino acids. CDR3 coding DNA: TGTGCCAGCAGCCTCGGGACAGGGGAAGGCTACACCTTC. Protein product: CASSLGTGEGYTF.

V is TRBV28 and J is TRBJ2-1, with 9 bases that match TRBD2. The CDR3 is 16 amino acids. CDR1 is MDHEN, CDR2 SYDVKM, per germline. Trimming cost V 1 base and J 3 bases; bases outside gene matches: 4. This CDR3 reads CASSLLSSGIYNEQFF. CDR3 DNA sequence: TGTGCCAGCAGTTTATTATCTAGCGGGATCTACAATGAGCAGTTCTTC. The full variable domain, completed using reference TRBV28 and TRBJ2-1, is DVKVTQSSRYLVKRTGEKVFLECVQDMDHENMFWYRQDPGLGLRLIYFSYDVKMKEKGDIPEGYSVSREKKERFSLILESASTNQTSMYLCASSLLSSGIYNEQFFGPGTRLTVL.

This chain connects TRBV10-3 to TRBJ2-1; the match to TRBD2 covers 10 bases. The germline V gene has CDR1 ENHRY and CDR2 SYGVKD. This CDR3 spans 16 amino acids. After removal of 10 bases from V and 0 bases from J, the junction contained 9 bases not matched to a gene. The CDR3 loop is CASAGTSVYSYNEQFF. Written as DNA, the CDR3 is TGTGCCAGCGCCGGGACTAGCGTATACTCCTACAATGAGCAGTTCTTC.

V is TRBV12-5 and J is TRBJ2-4, with TRBD2 as a possible D gene (6 bases). Trimming took 2 bases from V and 0 from J, leaving 11 bases between them. The CDR3 covers 16 residues. CDR1 LGHNT and CDR2 FRNRAP come from the germline V gene. The CDR3 DNA sequence: TGTGCTAGTGGTTTGTCCATGGAGGGAGCCAAAAACATTCAGTACTTC. Its translation is CASGLSMEGAKNIQYF.